Detailed here is one T cell receptor beta chain. This entry is derived from a study of cytomegalovirus exposure and HLA in healthy donors. The PCR had 60 Vbeta and 13 Jbeta primers. Sequencing was performed with immunoSEQ multiplex PCR; in TCRdb, only in-frame clones are kept and a portion is missing. The data show under 110,000 clones, roughly 70% seen once. Sequencing was done on a sample of PBMCs. The receptor was derived from a male donor in good health and CMV-seropositive.

The CDR3 region has the DNA TGTGCCAGCAGCGCCCGGGACAGGGGAGTAACTAATGAAAAACTGTTTTTT. Translated, it gives CASSARDRGVTNEKLFF. The V call is TRBV7-9, the J call TRBJ1-4; 10 nucleotides agree with TRBD1. CDR1 is SEHNR, CDR2 FQNEAQ, per germline (reference sequence). V dropped 5 bases and J dropped 1; count of bases not matched to a gene: 7. The CDR3 runs to 17 residues.